The text below deals with one TCR beta chain. In the original workflow: Amplification of reference gene primers provided the estimated nucleated cell counts. Produced via immunoSEQ multiplex PCR; TCRdb's table is partial and in-frame only. D and trimming come from the DNA, and the V and J calls and clone size come from that table. The table lists some 180,000 clones, 90% of them singletons, with 0.62% in the top ten. This entry comes from a study of blood T cell repertoires in COVID-19. Background on the study: From T cells, B-cell-depleted T cells, or PBMCs came the material, which was cDNA or gDNA.

The germline V gene encodes CDR1 LGHNA and CDR2 YNFKEQ. The CDR3 runs 15 residues. V was shortened by 1 base and J by 8 bases, with 14 bases between the two germline ends. The sequence derives from a man aged 45-65 years with acute or convalescent COVID-19. The chain has TRBV4-2 and TRBJ2-2, with D perhaps matching TRBD1 (6 bases). The sequenced sample was peripheral blood. The CDR3 nucleotides are TGTGCCAGCAGCCAAGTTGCAGGACAGCCGGGGGAGCTGTTTTTT. It translates to CASSQVAGQPGELFF.